This passage covers 14 T cell receptor beta chains from one sample sequenced in a study of a mutant IDH1 vaccine in newly diagnosed glioma. The time point: week 23, last vaccination. Vaccine doses each comprised 300 ug of mutant IDH1 20-mer peptide, with topical imiquimod. Produced via immunoSEQ multiplex PCR; TCRdb's table is partial and in-frame only. The sample yields roughly 50,000 clones, about three quarters seen once. These receptors have no identified antigens. Sample: PBMCs, taken from a glioma patient whose treatment included an IDH1 peptide vaccine. The source of these receptors is a woman aged 40 to 50 with glioma. Some clones in this sample may be carry-over from other donors' samples.

The rearrangement links TRBV7-8 to TRBJ2-7; D unclear. Germline loops: CDR1 SGHVS, CDR2 FQNEAQ. The CDR3 spans 14 residues. With 5 bases removed from V and 6 bases from J, the gap between germline ends came to 17 bases. The CDR3 DNA reads as TGTGCCAGCAGCAAGAGTAAGTCCAGGCCCGAGCAGTACTTC. This encodes CASSKSKSRPEQYF.

This sequence joins TRBV10-3 and TRBJ1-5; a possible D gene is TRBD1 (5 bases). The CDR3 consists of 13 residues. Germline lookup yields CDR1 ENHRY and CDR2 SYGVKD. Trimming removed 6 bases from V and 3 bases from J, with 9 bases in between. CDR3 sequence: CAISRENNQPQHF. CDR3 DNA sequence: TGTGCCATCAGCAGGGAGAACAATCAGCCCCAGCATTTT.

CDR3 protein: CSVGVRGYEQYF. CDR3 bases: TGCAGCGTTGGGGTGAGAGGTTACGAGCAGTACTTC. The V gene is TRBV29-1, the J gene TRBJ2-7, with D uncertain. This CDR3 comprises 12 residues. V gave up 4 bases and J gave up 4 bases, with 11 bases separating them. CDR1 and CDR2 from the germline V gene are SQVTM and ANQGSEA.

This clone was detected once. Germline and junction disagree at one end, which may indicate a read error. This chain joins TRBV6-1 and TRBJ2-5; D assignment may be TRBD1 or TRBD2 (5 bases each). CDR3 size: 14 residues. Germline lookup yields CDR1 MNHNS and CDR2 SASEGT. CDR3 sequence (DNA): TGTGCCAGCAGGGAAGACCGGGACCCACTAACCCAGTACTTC. Translating gives CASREDRDPLTQYF.

CDR3 sequence: CASSPGTGVYEQYF. As DNA, the CDR3 is TGTGCCAGCTCACCAGGGACAGGCGTGTACGAGCAGTACTTC. The J gene is TRBJ2-7, the V gene TRBV18, with 8 positions matching TRBD1. CDR1 and CDR2 from the germline V gene are KGHSH and LQKENI. Losses at the gene ends were 2 bases for V and 4 bases for J; bases not matched to a gene: 4. The CDR3 runs to 14 residues. The complete variable domain, with remaining parts taken from reference TRBV18 and TRBJ2-7, reads NAGVMQNPRHLVRRRGQEARLRCSPMKGHSHVYWYRQLPEEGLKFMVYLQKENIIDESGMPKERFSAEFPKEGPSILRIQQVVRGDSAAYFCASSPGTGVYEQYFGPGTRLTVT.

V and J are TRBV27 and TRBJ2-1, with 8 bases matching TRBD1. J gave up 8 bases and V 4 bases, and 10 bases lay outside the gene matches. This CDR3 spans 15 amino acids. Germline CDR1 is MNHEY and CDR2 is SMNVEV (reference sequence). The CDR3 DNA reads TGTGCCAGCAGTTCCCAACCGGGACAGGTGGATGAGCAGTTCTTC. It is translated as CASSSQPGQVDEQFF.

V usage is TRBV30 and J usage is TRBJ1-2; tentatively, D is TRBD1 (5 bases). V was pared by 3 bases and J by 4 bases, with 15 bases between. Germline CDR1 reads GTSNPN; CDR2 reads SVGIG (reference sequence). This CDR3 is built from 14 residues. CDR3 residues: CAWRGEGTGYGYTF. The CDR3 DNA is TGTGCCTGGAGAGGGGAGGGGACGGGCTATGGCTACACCTTC.

The chain is built from TRBV5-5 and TRBJ1-6, with a possible D match to TRBD1 (6 bases). The V gene lost 4 bases and the J gene lost 4 bases, with 15 bases spanning the gap. The CDR3 runs 16 residues. The germline CDR1 and CDR2 sequences are SGHKS and YYEKEE (reference sequence). The CDR3 is CASSPTRGGYNSPLHF. CDR3 sequence (DNA): TGTGCCAGCAGCCCGACTAGAGGGGGTTATAATTCACCCCTCCACTTT.

V usage is TRBV19 and J usage is TRBJ2-2; D is perhaps TRBD2 (6 bases). The CDR3 length is 14 residues. V was pared by 1 base and J by 7 bases, with 10 bases between. CDR1 LNHDA and CDR2 SQIVND come from the germline V gene (reference sequence). CDR3 in DNA: TGTGCCAGTAGTATAGTCCTCGGGGGCGGGGAGCTGTTTTTT. It translates to CASSIVLGGGELFF.

This chain joins TRBV9 and TRBJ1-1; D is possibly TRBD1 (5 bases). The CDR3 runs 13 residues. Germline lookup yields CDR1 SGDLS and CDR2 YYNGEE. Trimming removed 0 bases from V and 4 bases from J, with 7 bases in between. The CDR3 nucleotides read TGTGCCAGCAGCGTAGGGGGGAGCACTGAAGCTTTCTTT. It translates to CASSVGGSTEAFF.

V is TRBV6-6 and J is TRBJ1-2, with 10 bases identical to TRBD1. Germline V lookup: CDR1 MNHNY, CDR2 SVGAGI (reference sequence). V trimming: 2 bases; J trimming: 8 bases; junction bases outside the gene matches: 8. There are 15 residues in the CDR3. CDR3 in DNA: TGTGCCAGCAGTTACCCCCGACAGGGGGCGAGGGGCTACACCTTC. The encoded protein is CASSYPRQGARGYTF.

This chain connects TRBV7-9 to TRBJ2-3, with D perhaps given as TRBD1 or TRBD2 (6 bases each). Trimming stripped 1 base from V and 0 bases from J, with 14 bases between. Germline V CDR1 and CDR2: SEHNR, FQNEAQ (reference sequence). The CDR3 has 17 residues. CDR3 amino acids: CASSLEGGLLSTDTQYF. For the CDR3, the DNA is TGTGCCAGCAGCTTAGAGGGGGGACTGCTTAGCACAGATACGCAGTATTTT.

The chain carries TRBV7-9 and TRBJ2-1; 8 bases line up with TRBD2. V was pared by 1 base and J by 5 bases, with 1 base of the junction left unmatched. Germline loops: CDR1 SEHNR, CDR2 FQNEAQ (reference sequence). The CDR3 runs to 14 residues. The CDR3 DNA reads TGTGCCAGCAGCTTAGGCGGGGGGAACAATGAGCAGTTCTTC. This sequence encodes CASSLGGGNNEQFF.

This clone was detected once. The chain carries TRBV6-5 and TRBJ2-5; 13 bases fit TRBD2. The V segment lost 9 bases and the J segment 1 base; nucleotides outside the gene matches: 5. This CDR3 has 15 residues. CDR1 and CDR2 from the germline V gene are MNHEY and SVGAGI. This CDR3 reads CASSGTSGTQETQYF. The CDR3 DNA sequence: TGTGCCAGTTCCGGGACTAGCGGGACCCAAGAGACCCAGTACTTC.